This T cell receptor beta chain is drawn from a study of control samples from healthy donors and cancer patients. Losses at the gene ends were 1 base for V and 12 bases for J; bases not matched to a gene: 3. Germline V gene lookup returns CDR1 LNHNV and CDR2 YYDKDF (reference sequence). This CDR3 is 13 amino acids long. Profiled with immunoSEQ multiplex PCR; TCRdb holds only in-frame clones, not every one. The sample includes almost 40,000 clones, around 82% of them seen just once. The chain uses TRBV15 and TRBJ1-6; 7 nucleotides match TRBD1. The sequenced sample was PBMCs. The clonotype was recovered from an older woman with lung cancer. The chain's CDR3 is CATSRGQGRPLHF. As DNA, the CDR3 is TGTGCCACCAGCAGAGGACAGGGCAGACCCCTCCACTTT. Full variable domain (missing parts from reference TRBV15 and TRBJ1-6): DAMVIQNPRYQVTQFGKPVTLSCSQTLNHNVMYWYQQKSSQAPKLLFHYYDKDFNNEADTPDNFQSRRPNTSFCFLDIRSPGLGDTAMYLCATSRGQGRPLHFGNGTRLTVT.